A single T cell receptor (beta chain) is shown here with its context. These data are taken from a study of blood T cell repertoires in COVID-19. Turning to the study itself: Collection of acute and convalescent COVID-19 samples took place in the United States, Italy and Spain. Sources were T cells, B-cell-depleted T cells, or PBMCs; the material itself was cDNA or gDNA.

As handled by the study authors: Estimated nucleated cell counts came from reference gene primer amplification. The assay was immunoSEQ multiplex PCR, and TCRdb's table has in-frame clones only and misses some. V, J and clone size derive from that table, while D and trimming were established from the DNA sequence. The sample shows around 130,000 clones, about 89% of them seen only once. CDR3 length: 16 residues. J lost 6 bases, V lost 4 bases, and 8 bases had no gene match. CDR1 and CDR2 from the germline V gene are WSHSY and SAAADI. Sample: peripheral blood. The sequence was collected from a man over 45 with active or convalescent COVID-19. The rearrangement links TRBV10-2 to TRBJ2-2, with 10 bases fitting TRBD2. CDR3: CASSVDLAGVAGELFF. The DNA for the CDR3 is TGCGCCAGCAGTGTTGATCTAGCGGGAGTTGCCGGGGAGCTGTTTTTT.